The entry below gives a single TCR beta chain sequence along with its context. No cognate antigen has been identified for it. The input lacks base qualities; no much larger clone sits a single base away. These data are taken from a study of radiotherapy plus CTLA-4 blockade in lung cancer (dated by TCRdb to 2016 to 2019). Study-wide context: Among the enrolled patients, approximately 18% had an objective response, and around 31% reached disease control. General conclusions and limits of the study: The strongest predictors of response were reported to be early dynamic shifts in blood T cell clones along with a rise in serum interferon-beta following radiation. TCR clones derived from tumors expanded in peripheral blood after treatment with radiotherapy and ipilimumab.

From the cysteine through the phenylalanine, the CDR3 covers 11 amino acids. Left in the record is the CDR3 DNA by itself, 33 bases read in frame from the first base. CDR1 GTSNPN and CDR2 SVGIG were looked up in the germline V gene (reference sequence). V and J are truncated by 5 bases and 13 bases respectively, leaving an intervening sequence of 14 bases. The study tested focal radiation therapy combined with CTLA-4 blockade (ipilimumab) in patients with chemo-refractory metastatic non-small-cell lung cancer. Receptor amplification or capture employed the immunoSEQ multiplex PCR assay. Drawn from immuneACCESS, this table holds only the in-frame rearrangements with V and J called that TCRdb kept. Clones are partly lost; checked studies trace under half to an unresolved V gene and leave the rest unexplained. Within this sample are just under 60,000 clones, with approximately 68% of them counted one time only. The ten largest clones take up about 8.3% of the sample.

This TCR derives from a human donor with non-small cell lung cancer whose response to radiotherapy plus ipilimumab could not be evaluated. The sequence joins TRBV30 to TRBJ1-4, and the D gene may be TRBD1, 6 bases matching. This specimen consisted of peripheral blood, obtained from a patient treated with radiotherapy plus ipilimumab. The CDR3 sequence is CAWAMTGSLFF. The sequenced DNA is TGTGCCTGGGCCATGACAGGTTCACTGTTTTTT. The CDR3, completed at both ends by the reference TRBV30 and TRBJ1-4 genes, gives the full variable domain SQTIHQWPATLVQPVGSPLSLECTVEGTSNPNLYWYRQAAGRGLQLLFYSVGIGQISSEVPQNLSASRPQDRQFILSSKKLLLSDSGFYLCAWAMTGSLFFGSGTQLSVL.